One and the same sample provided the 21 T cell receptor beta chains below, sequenced in a study of early T cells in non-severe SARS-CoV-2 infection. One entry per CDR3 protein results from TCRdb running MiXCR on the 5' RACE reads. The top ten hold about 3% of the sample, which has around 52,000 distinct CDR3 sequences, about 12% seen once. Sample: whole blood. These receptors were collected from an adult who was a healthcare worker with PCR-confirmed SARS-CoV-2 infection or an uninfected control (not recorded which).

This clonotype was counted many times. The chain employs TRBV18 and TRBJ2-7; D assignment may be TRBD1 or TRBD2 (6 bases each). Germline CDR1 reads KGHSH; CDR2 reads LQKENI. The CDR3 loop spans 14 amino acids. Trimming removed 3 bases from V and 7 bases from J, with 16 bases in between. The CDR3 DNA reads TGTGCCAGCTCACCTACTCCGGGGGCGCGGGAGCAGTACTTC. Translated: CASSPTPGAREQYF.

V and J are TRBV9 and TRBJ2-2, with 9 nucleotides matching TRBD1. V gave up 4 bases and J gave up 4 bases; unmatched junction bases: 5. CDR1 and CDR2 (germline): SGDLS, YYNGEE. CDR3 length equals 15 residues. The CDR3 loop is CASSPGQGTTGELFF. As DNA, the CDR3 is TGTGCCAGCAGCCCAGGACAGGGGACCACCGGGGAGCTGTTTTTT.

The chain recombines TRBV7-2 with TRBJ1-1; no firm D call. The CDR3 spans 13 residues. V gave up 1 base and J gave up 0 bases, with 3 bases separating them. Per germline, CDR1 SGHTA and CDR2 FQGNSA. The CDR3 here is CASSLDMNTEAFF. The CDR3 DNA reads as TGTGCCAGCAGCTTAGATATGAACACTGAAGCTTTCTTT.

In its sample, this clonotype was seen many times. This rearrangement joins TRBV5-4 to TRBJ2-7; TRBD1 matches 7 bases. Germline assignment: CDR1 SGHNT and CDR2 YYREEE (reference sequence). This CDR3 region has 15 residues. The V segment lost 1 base and the J segment 2 bases; nucleotides outside the gene matches: 6. The CDR3 region has the DNA TGTGCCAGCAGCTTGCCCGGGACAGCCGCCTACGAGCAGTACTTC. This translates into CASSLPGTAAYEQYF. Full variable domain (outside the CDR3, taken from reference TRBV5-4 and TRBJ2-7): ETGVTQSPTHLIKTRGQQVTLRCSSQSGHNTVSWYQQALGQGPQFIFQYYREEENGRGNFPPRFSGLQFPNYSSELNVNALELDDSALYLCASSLPGTAAYEQYFGPGTRLTVT.

In this sample, this clonotype turned up many times. The V and J genes are TRBV29-1 and TRBJ2-1, with TRBD2 matching over 16 bases. Germline assignment: CDR1 SQVTM and CDR2 ANQGSEA. V was pared by 4 bases and J by 4 bases, with 7 bases of the junction left unmatched. The CDR3 loop spans 17 amino acids. CDR3 amino acids: CSVGGTSGRESYNEQFF. The DNA for the CDR3 is TGCAGCGTTGGAGGGACTAGCGGGAGGGAGAGTTACAATGAGCAGTTCTTC.

The chain couples TRBV7-8 to TRBJ1-2; D call uncertain. V was shortened by 8 bases and J by 5 bases, with 9 bases between the two germline ends. Germline CDR1 is SGHVS and CDR2 is FQNEAQ. The CDR3 totals 11 residues. The CDR3 DNA is TGTGCCAGCGGGTTAGGATATGGCTACACCTTC. It codes for CASGLGYGYTF.

This clonotype was observed at least ten times. V usage is TRBV11-2 and J usage is TRBJ2-3; maybe TRBD2 (7 bases). Germline V lookup: CDR1 SGHAT, CDR2 FQNNGV. Trimming took off 5 bases at V and 2 bases at J, with 14 bases between the two ends. This CDR3 region has 15 residues. The CDR3 coding sequence is TGTGCCAGCAGCCTAGGGGGGGCAGCCACAGATACGCAGTATTTT. It encodes CASSLGGAATDTQYF.

This chain joins TRBV7-9 and TRBJ2-7; D possibly corresponds to TRBD1 (6 bases). V was cut by 1 base and J by 3 bases, with 10 bases left in between. Germline CDR1 SEHNR, CDR2 FQNEAQ (reference sequence). This CDR3 contains 14 residues. The chain's CDR3 is CASSLGGDNYEQYF. The CDR3 DNA is TGTGCCAGCAGCTTAGGTGGGGACAACTACGAGCAGTACTTC.

This clonotype was counted at least ten times. The CDR3 loop is CASSKGTPRDEQFF. In nucleotides, the CDR3 is TGTGCCAGCAGCAAAGGAACCCCACGGGATGAGCAGTTCTTC. The V and J genes are TRBV21-1 and TRBJ2-1. TRBV21-1 is a recognized pseudogene. CDR3 length: 14 residues.

At least ten counts were recorded for this clonotype. V gene TRBV12-3 or TRBV12-4 combines with J gene TRBJ1-2; D is possibly TRBD1 (6 bases). Trimming removed 2 bases from V and 5 bases from J, with 6 bases in between. This CDR3 spans 12 amino acids. This chain's CDR3 is CASSLQGYGYTF. In DNA, the CDR3 is TGTGCCAGCAGTTTACAGGGGTATGGCTACACCTTC.

This clonotype was recorded at least ten times. This chain joins TRBV13 and TRBJ2-1; TRBD2 matches 13 bases. Germline values: CDR1 PRHDT, CDR2 FYEKMQ (reference sequence). The CDR3 is 17 amino acids. J was trimmed by 0 bases and V by 5 bases; bases with no gene match: 4. This CDR3 reads CASSQTSGRPSYNEQFF. CDR3 nucleotide sequence: TGTGCCAGCAGCCAGACTAGCGGGAGGCCCTCCTACAATGAGCAGTTCTTC.

There are many counts of this clonotype. V and J are TRBV2 and TRBJ2-3; D is unclear. Per the germline V gene, CDR1 is SNHLY and CDR2 is FYNNEI. The V and J ends lost 7 bases and 2 bases respectively, with 10 bases between them. The length of the CDR3 is 13 residues. CDR3 loop: CASKEDPTDTQYF. As DNA, the CDR3 is TGTGCCAGCAAGGAAGACCCCACAGATACGCAGTATTTT.

This clonotype has a count of ten or more. The genes are TRBV2 and TRBJ2-7; D is unclear. V lost 6 bases to trimming and J lost 6 bases, with 12 bases between them. The CDR3 has 12 residues. CDR1 SNHLY and CDR2 FYNNEI come from the germline V gene. The CDR3 DNA reads TGTGCCAGCAGAACTGACACGAGCGAGCAGTACTTC. Translating gives CASRTDTSEQYF.

There are many counts of this clonotype. This chain connects TRBV6-5 to TRBJ2-7; possibly TRBD2 for D (7 bases). CDR3 length: 15 residues. V lost 2 bases and J 0 bases, leaving 11 bases between the germline ends. Germline assignment: CDR1 MNHEY and CDR2 SVGAGI. CDR3 region: CASSYRGGSSYEQYF. CDR3 nucleotides: TGTGCCAGCAGTTACAGGGGGGGCAGCTCCTACGAGCAGTACTTC.

A few counts support this clonotype. The rearrangement joins TRBV12-3 or TRBV12-4 to TRBJ1-1, with D unresolved. The CDR3 length is 14 residues. V was cut by 5 bases and J by 1 base, with 11 bases left in between. The CDR3 region has the DNA TGTGCCAGCAGTCCTCATGCTGGGAACACTGAAGCTTTCTTT. Residues: CASSPHAGNTEAFF.

In this sample, this clonotype turned up many times. This chain links TRBV12-3 or TRBV12-4 with TRBJ2-4; D is undetermined. The V gene lost 3 bases and the J gene lost 9 bases, with 15 bases spanning the gap. This CDR3 region has 14 residues. As DNA, the CDR3 is TGTGCCAGCAGTTTTTTAGGCAGGATGGGCATTCAGTACTTC. This encodes CASSFLGRMGIQYF.

CDR3 in amino acids: CASLDGITTGELFF. In DNA form, the CDR3 reads TGCGCCAGCCTTGACGGCATAACCACCGGGGAGCTGTTTTTT. This chain connects TRBV5-1 to TRBJ2-2, with no clear D. Germline V lookup: CDR1 SGHRS, CDR2 YFSETQ. V shed 7 bases and J shed 4 bases, with 14 bases lying between them. This CDR3 has 14 amino acids.

This clonotype has just a few counts. The V and J genes are TRBV27 and TRBJ1-1; unclear D gene. The CDR3 is made up of 15 amino acids. CDR1 is MNHEY, CDR2 SMNVEV, per germline (reference sequence). Deletions cut 4 bases from V and 2 bases from J, with 14 bases between. Here the CDR3 DNA reads TGTGCCAGCAGTTCCCTAGCCGACTTAAACACTGAAGCTTTCTTT. This gives the protein CASSSLADLNTEAFF.

This clonotype was seen many times. The chain uses TRBV19 and TRBJ1-5; D uncertain. V shed 1 base and J shed 9 bases, with 13 bases lying between them. This CDR3 has 14 residues. The germline CDR1 and CDR2 sequences are LNHDA and SQIVND (reference sequence). The CDR3 DNA sequence: TGTGCCAGTAGTATAGTGGGATACGAGCTGCCCCAGCATTTT. It specifies CASSIVGYELPQHF.

This clonotype was recorded at least ten times. The J gene is TRBJ1-5, the V gene TRBV9; D is uncertain. Trimming cost V 4 bases and J 8 bases, with 10 bases left between them. This CDR3 comprises 12 residues. The germline V gene has CDR1 SGDLS and CDR2 YYNGEE. The CDR3 sequence: CASSSLTEPQHF. CDR3 nucleotides: TGTGCCAGCAGCTCTTTAACGGAGCCCCAGCATTTT.

Ten or more counts support this clonotype. The gene calls are TRBV7-3 and TRBJ1-1; D may be TRBD1 (5 bases). CDR1 SGHTA and CDR2 FQGTGA come from the germline V gene. This CDR3 is 14 amino acids long. V gave up 0 bases and J gave up 8 bases, with 13 bases separating them. CDR3 in DNA: TGTGCCAGCAGCTTAACAGCAGGGCACTCCGAAGCTTTCTTT. Protein product: CASSLTAGHSEAFF. Variable domain in full (rest from reference TRBV7-3 and TRBJ1-1): GAGVSQTPSNKVTEKGKYVELRCDPISGHTALYWYRQSLGQGPEFLIYFQGTGAADDSGLPNDRFFAVRPEGSVSTLKIQRTERGDSAVYLCASSLTAGHSEAFFGQGTRLTVV.